The 21 T cell receptor beta chains below were found in one sample sequenced in a study of blood T cells in healthy people across ages. A J-beta primer mix and a sample-barcoded 5' primer were used in a second PCR of about 7 to 11 cycles. From the 5' RACE reads, TCRdb called clonotypes with MiXCR, one entry per CDR3 protein. The profile shows 790,000 or so distinct CDR3 sequences, just over 55% of them singletons. Sequenced material: blood. These receptors were taken from a middle-aged man in good health.

The chain joins TRBV11-2 to TRBJ2-3, with 8 bases aligning to TRBD2. CDR1 is SGHAT, CDR2 FQNNGV, per germline. The junction had 8 bases not matched to a gene; V was cut back by 2 bases and J by 4 bases. This CDR3 contains 16 residues. CDR3 bases: TGTGCCAGCAGCTTACGGAGCGGGAGTATTTCAGATACGCAGTATTTT. The encoded protein is CASSLRSGSISDTQYF.

The rearrangement links TRBV12-3 or TRBV12-4 to TRBJ1-2, with D possibly TRBD1 on 5 matching bases. The CDR3 length is 12 residues. Trimming shortened V by 8 bases and J by 8 bases, and 15 bases separated the two germline ends. The CDR3 DNA sequence: TGTGCCAGCGCCATTGGGGCAGGGGGCTACACCTTC. Its protein product is CASAIGAGGYTF.

This clonotype was observed a few times. CDR3 in DNA: TGTGCCAGCTCACTCTCCAGGACAGTAAACACCGGGGAGCTGTTTTTT. The encoded protein is CASSLSRTVNTGELFF. The V gene is TRBV18, the J gene TRBJ2-2, with a weak D call TRBD1 (6 bases). The V and J ends lost 4 bases and 2 bases respectively, with 14 bases between them. The CDR3 length is 16 residues. Germline-derived CDR1 and CDR2 are KGHSH and LQKENI. Using reference TRBV18 and TRBJ2-2 for the parts outside the CDR3, the full variable domain is NAGVMQNPRHLVRRRGQEARLRCSPMKGHSHVYWYRQLPEEGLKFMVYLQKENIIDESGMPKERFSAEFPKEGPSILRIQQVVRGDSAAYFCASSLSRTVNTGELFFGEGSRLTVL.

J is TRBJ2-1 and V is TRBV10-3; 10 bases are shared with TRBD2. With 10 bases clipped from V and 7 bases from J, the junction kept 10 bases outside the gene matches. The CDR3 is 14 amino acids. Germline assignment: CDR1 ENHRY and CDR2 SYGVKD. Here the CDR3 DNA reads TGTGCCACCCGGCCTAGCGGGAGAAGAAATGAGCAGTTCTTC. Translating it yields CATRPSGRRNEQFF.

This clonotype came up many times. This rearrangement joins TRBV6-5 to TRBJ1-2; TRBD1 might be the D (5 bases). This CDR3 comprises 13 residues. The germline V and J ends were trimmed by 4 bases and 7 bases, with 13 bases remaining between them. The germline V gene has CDR1 MNHEY and CDR2 SVGAGI. The CDR3 protein is CASSLAQGGGYTF. CDR3 in DNA: TGTGCCAGCAGTTTGGCTCAGGGAGGTGGCTACACCTTC.

This clonotype was observed a handful of times. The chain uses TRBV6-5 and TRBJ2-1; 10 bases match TRBD2. Germline-derived CDR1 and CDR2 are MNHEY and SVGAGI. The V and J ends lost 0 bases and 0 bases, in that order; junction bases with no gene match: 11. The CDR3 is 20 amino acids. The CDR3 DNA sequence: TGTGCCAGCAGTTACTCACTAGCGGGGACGACCCGGAGCTCCTACAATGAGCAGTTCTTC. Residues: CASSYSLAGTTRSSYNEQFF.

This clonotype is a singleton in its sample. The J gene is TRBJ1-6, the V gene TRBV27; D not resolved. Per the germline V gene, CDR1 is MNHEY and CDR2 is SMNVEV (reference sequence). Trimming removed 5 bases from V and 8 bases from J, with 13 bases in between. The CDR3 loop spans 14 amino acids. CDR3 protein: CASSILSGDSPLHF. CDR3 nucleotides: TGTGCCAGCAGTATTTTGAGCGGGGATTCACCCCTCCACTTT.

This clonotype was counted at least ten times. The chain combines TRBV29-1 with TRBJ2-1, with D perhaps TRBD1 (5 bases). Per the germline V gene, CDR1 is SQVTM and CDR2 is ANQGSEA. The V gene lost 2 bases and the J gene lost 7 bases, with 12 bases spanning the gap. The CDR3 runs to 13 residues. DNA of the CDR3: TGCAGCGTTGAACGGCAGGGTGCGAATGAGCAGTTCTTC. Translation: CSVERQGANEQFF.

The gene calls are TRBV7-2 and TRBJ2-3, with 7 bases that match TRBD1. Germline CDR1 reads SGHTA; CDR2 reads FQGNSA. V gave up 2 bases and J gave up 4 bases; unmatched junction bases: 6. The length of the CDR3 is 15 residues. CDR3 residues: CASSLTDRAPDTQYF. CDR3 DNA: TGTGCCAGCAGCTTAACCGACAGGGCCCCAGATACGCAGTATTTT. Drawing the rest from reference TRBV7-2 and TRBJ2-3, the complete variable domain is GAGVSQSPSNKVTEKGKDVELRCDPISGHTALYWYRQSLGQGLEFLIYFQGNSAPDKSGLPSDRFSAERTGGSVSTLTIQRTQQEDSAVYLCASSLTDRAPDTQYFGPGTRLTVL.

This clonotype was detected only once. The chain joins TRBV7-2 to TRBJ1-4; D might be TRBD1 (6 bases). Germline CDR1 is SGHTA and CDR2 is FQGNSA. The CDR3 totals 15 residues. Trimming stripped 4 bases from V and 8 bases from J, with 17 bases between. In DNA form, the CDR3 reads TGTGCCAGCAGCTACTCACAGGGTTTCGGGGAAAAACTGTTTTTT. Residues: CASSYSQGFGEKLFF.

J is TRBJ2-3 and V is TRBV9; D call uncertain. The V gene lost 0 bases and the J gene lost 3 bases, with 8 bases spanning the gap. CDR1 is SGDLS, CDR2 YYNGEE, per germline. The CDR3 runs 14 residues. The CDR3 region has the DNA TGTGCCAGCAGCGTAGTAGGTCAGACAGATACGCAGTATTTT. It codes for CASSVVGQTDTQYF.

Only a few counts were recorded for this clonotype. This chain uses TRBV25-1 with TRBJ2-1, with TRBD2 matching over 8 bases. J lost 4 bases, V lost 3 bases, and 5 bases had no gene match. This CDR3 is 15 amino acids long. Per germline, CDR1 MGHDK and CDR2 SYGVNS. The CDR3 DNA reads as TGTGCCAGCAGTGAGGCCCGGGAGGGTTACAATGAGCAGTTCTTC. Its translation is CASSEAREGYNEQFF.

The chain employs TRBV29-1 and TRBJ2-1; 9 nucleotides line up with TRBD2. Germline CDR1 reads SQVTM; CDR2 reads ANQGSEA. Unmatched junction bases numbered 8, after V lost 5 bases and J lost 6 bases. This CDR3 has 14 amino acids. The CDR3 region has the DNA TGCAGCGTTCAAAGCGGGAGGCCCTCCAATGAGCAGTTCTTC. It translates to CSVQSGRPSNEQFF.

The chain uses TRBV29-1 and TRBJ2-3, with a tentative D call TRBD1 (5 bases). This CDR3 comprises 14 residues. The germline gives CDR1 SQVTM, CDR2 ANQGSEA. Trimming cost V 6 bases and J 1 base, with 14 bases left between them. This chain's CDR3 is CSVPPGRGTDTQYF. The CDR3 DNA sequence: TGCAGCGTGCCGCCCGGCAGGGGCACAGATACGCAGTATTTT.

With regard to this clonotype: Mismatch with germline at one junction end may stem from a read error. The rearrangement uses TRBV2 and TRBJ2-4, with TRBD2 as a possible D gene (5 bases). The J call may be mistaken, given a closer DNA end match to TRBJ2-7. The CDR3 is made up of 16 amino acids. Germline CDR1 SNHLY, CDR2 FYNNEI. CDR3 protein: CAGSEAVVVDAYEQYF. The CDR3 DNA reads as TGTGCCGGCAGTGAAGCGGTAGTCGTGGATGCCTACGAGCAGTACTTC.

Here the CDR3 DNA reads TGTGCCAGCAGCCCGTGGGAATCTGGCACAGATACGCAGTATTTT. Translation: CASSPWESGTDTQYF. The chain combines TRBV28 with TRBJ2-3, with no clear D. The CDR3 contains 15 residues. Deletions cut 6 bases from V and 1 base from J, with 14 bases between. CDR1 MDHEN and CDR2 SYDVKM come from the germline V gene.

The chain recombines TRBV7-2 with TRBJ2-7; D is perhaps TRBD1 (6 bases). The length of the CDR3 is 15 residues. Germline loops: CDR1 SGHTA, CDR2 FQGNSA. Trimming cost V 5 bases and J 5 bases, with 19 bases left between them. The CDR3 bases are TGTGCCAGCAGCGACCTGGGGGCCCGTAGGAACGAGCAGTACTTC. Encoded protein: CASSDLGARRNEQYF.

The chain recombines TRBV7-3 with TRBJ2-7; 14 bases map to TRBD2. The V gene's germline CDR1 is SGHTA and CDR2 FQGTGA. V lost 0 bases, J lost 6 bases, and 4 bases stayed unmatched. The CDR3 covers 16 residues. CDR3 protein: CASSLTGTSGSREQYF. The CDR3 region has the DNA TGTGCCAGCAGCTTAACGGGGACTAGCGGGAGCCGCGAGCAGTACTTC. Together with reference TRBV7-3 and TRBJ2-7, the CDR3 gives the full variable domain: GAGVSQTPSNKVTEKGKYVELRCDPISGHTALYWYRQSLGQGPEFLIYFQGTGAADDSGLPNDRFFAVRPEGSVSTLKIQRTERGDSAVYLCASSLTGTSGSREQYFGPGTRLTVT.

The chain is built from TRBV27 and TRBJ2-5, with D perhaps being TRBD1 or TRBD2 (5 bases each). The CDR3 runs 16 residues. Per the germline V gene, CDR1 is MNHEY and CDR2 is SMNVEV (reference sequence). The ends were cut back, 2 bases at V and 4 bases at J, with 17 bases in the middle. CDR3 nucleotides: TGTGCCAGCAGTTTAAATGCTGGGGCGAGGGTAGAGACCCAGTACTTC. Protein: CASSLNAGARVETQYF.

The chain employs TRBV29-1 and TRBJ2-1; 8 nucleotides line up with TRBD2. The V and J ends lost 6 bases and 0 bases, in that order; junction bases with no gene match: 13. From germline, CDR1 is SQVTM and CDR2 ANQGSEA. CDR3 length: 17 amino acids. The chain's CDR3 is CSVNGGSGGISYNEQFF. The CDR3, as DNA: TGCAGCGTAAACGGGGGCAGCGGGGGTATCTCCTACAATGAGCAGTTCTTC.

The chain recombines TRBV4-3 with TRBJ2-4; D call uncertain. The CDR3 contains 16 residues. Trimming took 4 bases from V and 0 from J, leaving 13 bases between them. Germline CDR1 reads LGHNA; CDR2 reads YSLEER. In nucleotides, the CDR3 is TGCGCCAGCAGCCTTGATTTCCTAATAGCCAAAAACATTCAGTACTTC. It is translated as CASSLDFLIAKNIQYF.